The text below deals with one T cell receptor (beta chain). Its cognate antigen is unknown. These data originate in a study of cytomegalovirus exposure and HLA in healthy donors. The CDR3 runs 16 residues. V lost 0 bases, J lost 2 bases, and 11 bases lay in between. From germline, CDR1 is LNHDA and CDR2 SQIVND (reference sequence). Study outcomes and limitations: TRBV6-2, TRBV6-3 and some other V segments were excluded as indistinguishable.

Primers: 60 Vbeta forward and 13 Jbeta reverse. Produced via immunoSEQ multiplex PCR; TCRdb's table is partial and in-frame only. The sample holds nearly 95,000 clones; 75% to 80% are singletons and the top ten take 3.5% to 4%. The sample comprised PBMCs. The receptor was isolated from a woman between 40 and 50 years old in good health and CMV-seronegative. V and J are TRBV19 and TRBJ1-5, with D hard to call. The CDR3 region has the DNA TGTGCCAGTAGTATAGAGATGGTGAGAGGCAATCAGCCCCAGCATTTT. Translated, it gives CASSIEMVRGNQPQHF.